The 15 T cell receptor beta chains listed next were all sequenced from one sample in a study of T cells after somatic rescue of genetic block. Assay: immunoSEQ multiplex PCR; the TCRdb copy retains only in-frame clones and omits some. The sample holds tens of thousands of clones, around 90% seen once. The sample consisted of peripheral blood mononuclear cells (PBMCs). The receptor source for this set is a man aged 40-55 years.

This clone was detected once. The chain links TRBV19 to TRBJ2-3, with no clear D. The CDR3 spans 14 residues. Germline CDR1 LNHDA, CDR2 SQIVND (reference sequence). V lost 0 bases and J lost 3, with 7 bases in between. In DNA form, the CDR3 reads TGTGCCAGTAGTATAGATACAGCAACAGATACGCAGTATTTT. Translated: CASSIDTATDTQYF.

The V gene is TRBV4-2, the J gene TRBJ2-1; D unresolved. Per the germline V gene, CDR1 is LGHNA and CDR2 is YNFKEQ. The V and J ends lost 1 base and 7 bases respectively, with 11 bases between them. The CDR3 sequence is 14 residues long. The CDR3 DNA is TGTGCCAGCAGCCAAGTAGGTGATGGGAATGAGCAGTTCTTC. This encodes CASSQVGDGNEQFF.

This clone was recorded once. V and J are TRBV7-8 and TRBJ2-2; D possibly matches TRBD1 or TRBD2 (5 bases each). The CDR3 totals 15 residues. Trimming pared 3 bases from V and 0 bases from J, leaving 8 bases between. CDR1 is SGHVS and CDR2 is FQNEAQ in the germline V gene. As DNA, the CDR3 is TGTGCCAGCAGCTTCCAGGGACCGAACACCGGGGAGCTGTTTTTT. Translating it yields CASSFQGPNTGELFF.

The rearrangement joins TRBV5-1 to TRBJ2-7; D is perhaps TRBD1 or TRBD2 (8 bases each). The germline CDR1 and CDR2 sequences are SGHRS and YFSETQ. V was pared by 4 bases and J by 0 bases, with 17 bases between. The CDR3 has 16 amino acids. The CDR3 DNA follows: TGCGCCAGCAGCCCAGGGGGCGGGAGGAGCTCCTACGAGCAGTACTTC. Translating it yields CASSPGGGRSSYEQYF. Based on the CDR3 plus reference TRBV5-1 and TRBJ2-7, the full variable domain is KAGVTQTPRYLIKTRGQQVTLSCSPISGHRSVSWYQQTPGQGLQFLFEYFSETQRNKGNFPGRFSGRQFSNSRSEMNVSTLELGDSALYLCASSPGGGRSSYEQYFGPGTRLTVT.

The V gene is TRBV30, the J gene TRBJ2-7, with a weak D call TRBD1 (6 bases). Trimming removed 0 bases from V and 5 bases from J, with 11 bases in between. This CDR3 region has 13 residues. Per the germline V gene, CDR1 is GTSNPN and CDR2 is SVGIG (reference sequence). The CDR3 is CAWSVLGGHEQYF. The CDR3 region has the DNA TGTGCCTGGAGTGTACTTGGGGGCCACGAGCAGTACTTC.

The chain uses TRBV2 and TRBJ2-5; tentatively, D is TRBD1 (6 bases). The germline V and J ends were trimmed by 3 bases and 7 bases, with 12 bases remaining between them. The CDR3 is made up of 13 amino acids. Per germline, CDR1 SNHLY and CDR2 FYNNEI. CDR3: CASSDFSRGTQYF. The CDR3 DNA follows: TGTGCCAGCAGTGATTTTAGCAGGGGGACCCAGTACTTC.

This sequence joins TRBV19 and TRBJ1-2, with TRBD1 as a possible D gene (5 bases). Trimming shortened V by 5 bases and J by 6 bases, and 10 bases separated the two germline ends. The germline V gene encodes CDR1 LNHDA and CDR2 SQIVND (reference sequence). The CDR3 spans 12 residues. Here the CDR3 reads CASSPGWHGYTF. CDR3 sequence (DNA): TGTGCCAGTAGTCCAGGGTGGCATGGCTACACCTTC.

The rearrangement joins TRBV4-1 to TRBJ2-6, with 7 bases lining up with TRBD2. CDR1 MGHRA and CDR2 YSYEKL come from the germline V gene. The CDR3 is made up of 19 amino acids. V gave up 1 base and J gave up 0 bases; unmatched junction bases: 9. This chain's CDR3 is CASSQGASGALSGANVLTF. CDR3 bases: TGCGCCAGCAGCCAAGGGGCCAGCGGGGCCCTCTCTGGGGCCAACGTCCTGACTTTC.

This clone was recorded once. The chain has TRBV5-6 and TRBJ1-2; 8 bases fit TRBD1. J gave up 8 bases and V 6 bases, and 15 bases lay outside the gene matches. Germline CDR1 and CDR2: SGHDT and YYEEEE. The CDR3 extends over 15 amino acids. CDR3 DNA sequence: TGTGCCAGCATCGTGTATAACAGGGGGGCGGAGGGCTACACCTTC. Its protein is CASIVYNRGAEGYTF.

This clone was picked up one time. This chain links TRBV27 with TRBJ1-4, with 9 bases identical to TRBD1. The CDR3 has 14 residues. The J segment lost 7 bases and the V segment lost 4 bases, leaving 4 bases of the junction unmatched. Germline V CDR1 and CDR2: MNHEY, SMNVEV (reference sequence). CDR3 protein: CASSSGTGSEKLFF. The DNA for the CDR3 is TGTGCCAGCAGTTCTGGGACAGGGAGTGAAAAACTGTTTTTT.

The V call is TRBV7-2, the J call TRBJ2-6; 8 nucleotides align to TRBD1. Germline lookup yields CDR1 SGHTA and CDR2 FQGNSA. This CDR3 region has 17 residues. Trimming at V came to 2 bases and at J to 0 bases, leaving 3 bases not matched to a gene. The CDR3 here is CASSLQGAGSGANVLTF. The CDR3 nucleotides are TGTGCCAGCAGCTTACAGGGGGCTGGCTCTGGGGCCAACGTCCTGACTTTC.

V gene TRBV7-6 combines with J gene TRBJ1-4; D is ambiguous. CDR1 is SGHVS and CDR2 is FNYEAQ in the germline V gene. CDR3 length: 13 amino acids. V was pared by 4 bases and J by 6 bases, with 9 bases between. CDR3 DNA: TGTGCCAGCAGCTCCACGGGTGATGAAAAACTGTTTTTT. The encoded protein is CASSSTGDEKLFF.

V and J are TRBV7-9 and TRBJ2-1; unclear D gene. Germline CDR1 SEHNR, CDR2 FQNEAQ (reference sequence). This CDR3 is 16 amino acids long. V shed 0 bases and J shed 5 bases, with 14 bases lying between them. The CDR3 sequence: CASSLARSLINNEQFF. The CDR3 DNA reads TGTGCCAGCAGCTTAGCGAGGAGCCTTATTAACAATGAGCAGTTCTTC.

This chain joins TRBV5-1 and TRBJ2-7; TRBD1 is a possible D gene (6 bases). The germline V and J ends were trimmed by 3 bases and 0 bases, with 10 bases remaining between them. The CDR3 has 14 amino acids. Germline values: CDR1 SGHRS, CDR2 YFSETQ. CDR3 sequence reads: CASSWDTSSYEQYF. The CDR3 DNA reads TGCGCCAGCAGCTGGGACACCAGCTCCTACGAGCAGTACTTC.

The chain combines TRBV6-1 with TRBJ1-2; no clear D gene. The V gene lost 2 bases and the J gene lost 2 bases, with 15 bases spanning the gap. This CDR3 is 16 amino acids long. CDR1 is MNHNS, CDR2 SASEGT, per germline. CDR3 in amino acids: CASSETPWADNYGYTF. The DNA of the CDR3 is TGTGCCAGCAGTGAAACCCCGTGGGCAGACAACTATGGCTACACCTTC.